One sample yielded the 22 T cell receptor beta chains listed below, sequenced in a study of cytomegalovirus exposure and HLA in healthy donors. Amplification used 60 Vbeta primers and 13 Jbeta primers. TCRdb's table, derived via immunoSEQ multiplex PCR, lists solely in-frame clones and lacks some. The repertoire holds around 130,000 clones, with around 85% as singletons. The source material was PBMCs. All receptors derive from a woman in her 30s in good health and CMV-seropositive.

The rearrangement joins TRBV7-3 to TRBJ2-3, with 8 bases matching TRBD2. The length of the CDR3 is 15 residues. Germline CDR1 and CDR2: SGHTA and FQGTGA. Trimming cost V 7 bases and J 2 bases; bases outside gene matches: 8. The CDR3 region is CASTLGGRNTDTQYF. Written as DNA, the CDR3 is TGTGCCAGCACGCTGGGCGGGAGGAACACAGATACGCAGTATTTT. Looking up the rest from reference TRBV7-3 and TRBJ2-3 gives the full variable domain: GAGVSQTPSNKVTEKGKYVELRCDPISGHTALYWYRQSLGQGPEFLIYFQGTGAADDSGLPNDRFFAVRPEGSVSTLKIQRTERGDSAVYLCASTLGGRNTDTQYFGPGTRLTVL.

In DNA, the CDR3 is TGCGCCAGCAGCCAGGCCGGGACTAGCGGGGGGGATACGCAGTATTTT. It translates to CASSQAGTSGGDTQYF. This rearrangement joins TRBV4-1 to TRBJ2-3, with 15 bases matching TRBD2. Germline V gives CDR1 MGHRA, CDR2 YSYEKL. V dropped 3 bases and J dropped 6; count of bases not matched to a gene: 4. This CDR3 spans 16 amino acids.

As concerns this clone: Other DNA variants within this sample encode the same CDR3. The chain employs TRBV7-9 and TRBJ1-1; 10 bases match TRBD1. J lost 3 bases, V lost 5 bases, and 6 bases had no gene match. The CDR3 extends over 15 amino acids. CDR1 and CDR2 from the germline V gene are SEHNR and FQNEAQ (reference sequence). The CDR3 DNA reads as TGTGCCAGCAGCGTGGGACAGGGGTCCTACACTGAAGCTTTCTTT. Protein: CASSVGQGSYTEAFF.

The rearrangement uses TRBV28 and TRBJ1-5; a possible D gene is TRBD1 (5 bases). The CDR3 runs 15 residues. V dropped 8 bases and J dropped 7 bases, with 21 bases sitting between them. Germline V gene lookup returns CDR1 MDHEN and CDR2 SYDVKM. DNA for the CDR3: TGTGCCAGCCCCCCCGTGGGGCAGCAAAGCCAGCCCCAGCATTTT. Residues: CASPPVGQQSQPQHF.

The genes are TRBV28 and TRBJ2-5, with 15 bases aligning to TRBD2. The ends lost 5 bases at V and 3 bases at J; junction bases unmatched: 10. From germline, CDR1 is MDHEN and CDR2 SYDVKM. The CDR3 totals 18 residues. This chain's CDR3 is CASSPWGGTSGGKETQYF. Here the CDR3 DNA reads TGTGCCAGCAGTCCCTGGGGGGGGACTAGCGGGGGGAAAGAGACCCAGTACTTC. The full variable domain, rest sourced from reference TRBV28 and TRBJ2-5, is DVKVTQSSRYLVKRTGEKVFLECVQDMDHENMFWYRQDPGLGLRLIYFSYDVKMKEKGDIPEGYSVSREKKERFSLILESASTNQTSMYLCASSPWGGTSGGKETQYFGPGTRLLVL.

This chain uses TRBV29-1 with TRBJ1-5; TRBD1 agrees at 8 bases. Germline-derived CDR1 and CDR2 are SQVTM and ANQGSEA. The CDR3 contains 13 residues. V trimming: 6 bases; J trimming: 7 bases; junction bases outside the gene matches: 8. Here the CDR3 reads CSVQTGVGQPQHF. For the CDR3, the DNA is TGCAGCGTCCAGACAGGGGTGGGCCAGCCCCAGCATTTT.

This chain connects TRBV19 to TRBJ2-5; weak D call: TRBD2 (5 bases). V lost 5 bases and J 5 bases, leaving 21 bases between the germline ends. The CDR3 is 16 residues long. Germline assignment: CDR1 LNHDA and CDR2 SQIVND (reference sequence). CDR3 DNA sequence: TGTGCCAGTAGTGCCCTAGAGGGCGGCAGCCGGGAGACCCAGTACTTC. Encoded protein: CASSALEGGSRETQYF.

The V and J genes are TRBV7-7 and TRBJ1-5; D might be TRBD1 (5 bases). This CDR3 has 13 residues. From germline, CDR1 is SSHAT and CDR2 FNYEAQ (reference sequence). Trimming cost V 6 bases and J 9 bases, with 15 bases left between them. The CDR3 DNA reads TGTGCCAGCAGTTACCATACTCAGGGGCCCCAGCATTTT. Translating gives CASSYHTQGPQHF.

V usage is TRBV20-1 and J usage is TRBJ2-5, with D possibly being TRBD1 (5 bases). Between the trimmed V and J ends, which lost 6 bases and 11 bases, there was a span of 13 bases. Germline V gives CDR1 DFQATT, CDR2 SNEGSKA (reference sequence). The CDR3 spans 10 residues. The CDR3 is CSALGARQYF. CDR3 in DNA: TGCAGTGCCCTAGGGGCCCGTCAGTACTTC.

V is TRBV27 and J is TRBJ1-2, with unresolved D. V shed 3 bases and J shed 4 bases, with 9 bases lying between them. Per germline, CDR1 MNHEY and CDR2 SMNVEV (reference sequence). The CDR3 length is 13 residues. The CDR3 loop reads CASSLGGGYGYTF. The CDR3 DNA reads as TGTGCCAGCAGTTTGGGTGGAGGCTATGGCTACACCTTC.

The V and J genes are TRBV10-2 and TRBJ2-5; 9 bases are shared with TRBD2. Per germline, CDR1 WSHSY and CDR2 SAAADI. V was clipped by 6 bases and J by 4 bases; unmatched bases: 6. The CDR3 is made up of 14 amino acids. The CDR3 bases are TGCGCCAGCAGCCTACAACTAGCGGGAGAGACCCAGTACTTC. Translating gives CASSLQLAGETQYF.

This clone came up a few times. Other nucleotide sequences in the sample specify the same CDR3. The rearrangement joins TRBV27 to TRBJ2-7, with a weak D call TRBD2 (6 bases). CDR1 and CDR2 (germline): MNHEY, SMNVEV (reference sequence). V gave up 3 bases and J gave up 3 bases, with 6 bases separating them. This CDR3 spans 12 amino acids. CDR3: CASSLGGYEQYF. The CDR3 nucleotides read TGTGCCAGCAGTTTGGGGGGCTACGAGCAGTACTTC.

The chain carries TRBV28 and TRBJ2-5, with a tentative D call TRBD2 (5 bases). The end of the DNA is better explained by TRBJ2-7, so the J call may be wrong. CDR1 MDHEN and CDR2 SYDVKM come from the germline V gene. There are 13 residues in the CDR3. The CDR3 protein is CASRPGNAYEQYF. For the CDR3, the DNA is TGTGCCAGCAGGCCCGGGAATGCCTACGAGCAGTACTTC.

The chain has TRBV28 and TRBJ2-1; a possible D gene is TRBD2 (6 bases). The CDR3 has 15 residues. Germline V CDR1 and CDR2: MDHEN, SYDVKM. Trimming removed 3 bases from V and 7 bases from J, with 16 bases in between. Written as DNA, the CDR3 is TGTGCCAGCAGTTTGGGAGCGGAGGGTGGGAATGAGCAGTTCTTC. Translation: CASSLGAEGGNEQFF.

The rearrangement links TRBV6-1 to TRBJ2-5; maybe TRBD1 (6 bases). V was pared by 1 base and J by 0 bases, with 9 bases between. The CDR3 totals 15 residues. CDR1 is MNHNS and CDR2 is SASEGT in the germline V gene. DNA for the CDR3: TGTGCCAGCAGTGAAGTAGGGGGTCACCAAGAGACCCAGTACTTC. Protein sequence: CASSEVGGHQETQYF.

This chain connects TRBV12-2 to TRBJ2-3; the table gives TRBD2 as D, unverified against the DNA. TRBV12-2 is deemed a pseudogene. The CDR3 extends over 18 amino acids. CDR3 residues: CASRLALRLAGSTDTQYF. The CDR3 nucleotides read TGTGCAAGTCGCTTAGCCCTGCGACTAGCGGGAAGCACAGATACGCAGTATTTT.

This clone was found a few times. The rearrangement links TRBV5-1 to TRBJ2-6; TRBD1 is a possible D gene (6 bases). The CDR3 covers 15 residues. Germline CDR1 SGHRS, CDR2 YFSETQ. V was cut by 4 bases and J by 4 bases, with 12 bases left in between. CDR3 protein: CASSPGTSGANVLTF. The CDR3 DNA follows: TGCGCCAGCAGCCCCGGGACATCGGGGGCCAACGTCCTGACTTTC.

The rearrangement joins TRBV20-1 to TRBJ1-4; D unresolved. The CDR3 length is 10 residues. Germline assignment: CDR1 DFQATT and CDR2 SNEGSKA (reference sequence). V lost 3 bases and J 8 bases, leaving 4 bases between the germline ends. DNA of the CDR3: TGCAGTGCTAGGGGCGAAAAACTGTTTTTT. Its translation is CSARGEKLFF.

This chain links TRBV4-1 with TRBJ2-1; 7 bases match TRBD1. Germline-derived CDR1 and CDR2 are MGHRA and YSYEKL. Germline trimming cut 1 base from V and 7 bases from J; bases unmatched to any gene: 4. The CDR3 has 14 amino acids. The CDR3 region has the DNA TGCGCCAGCAGCCAAGGACAGGGATGGAATGAGCAGTTCTTC. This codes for CASSQGQGWNEQFF.

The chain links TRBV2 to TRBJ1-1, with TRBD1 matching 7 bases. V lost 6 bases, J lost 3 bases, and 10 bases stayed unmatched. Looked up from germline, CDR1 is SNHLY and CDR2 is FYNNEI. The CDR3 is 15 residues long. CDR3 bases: TGTGCCAGCAGGGTACCCAGGGGGTCGGACACTGAAGCTTTCTTT. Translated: CASRVPRGSDTEAFF.

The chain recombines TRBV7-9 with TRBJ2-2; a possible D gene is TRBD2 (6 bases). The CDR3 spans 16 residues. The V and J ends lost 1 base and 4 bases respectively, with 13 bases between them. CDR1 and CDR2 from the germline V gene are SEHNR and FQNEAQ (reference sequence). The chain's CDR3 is CASSLVGGVATGELFF. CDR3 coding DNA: TGTGCCAGCAGCTTAGTAGGAGGGGTGGCCACCGGGGAGCTGTTTTTT.

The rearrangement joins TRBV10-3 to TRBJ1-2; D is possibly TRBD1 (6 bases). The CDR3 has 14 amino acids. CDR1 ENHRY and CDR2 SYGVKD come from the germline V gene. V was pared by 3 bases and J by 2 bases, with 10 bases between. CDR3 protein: CAISDDRRNYGYTF. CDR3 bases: TGTGCCATCAGTGACGACAGGAGAAACTATGGCTACACCTTC.